These 16 T cell receptor beta chains share one sample of origin, sequenced in a study of shared clonotypes between healthy human individuals. Clones were read by immunoSEQ multiplex PCR, and TCRdb kept only the in-frame ones, dropping some. The sample has a few million clones; roughly 92% are singletons. Sequencing was done on a sample of naive CD4+ T cells sorted from blood. The subset: CD45RA+ positively selected. These receptors were collected from a man younger than 35 in good health.

The chain couples TRBV11-2 to TRBJ1-4, with 7 nucleotides matching TRBD1. Losses at the gene ends were 3 bases for V and 6 bases for J; bases not matched to a gene: 7. Germline lookup yields CDR1 SGHAT and CDR2 FQNNGV. The CDR3 is 15 residues long. For the CDR3, the DNA is TGTGCCAGCAGCTTTGGGGACAGATCGGATGAAAAACTGTTTTTT. Amino acid sequence: CASSFGDRSDEKLFF.

The CDR3 nucleotides are TGTGCCAGCCGCTCCGTAACTAGCGGGCATTACGAGCAGTACTTC. Encoded protein: CASRSVTSGHYEQYF. This chain connects TRBV7-2 to TRBJ2-7, with TRBD2 matching over 9 bases. Germline-derived CDR1 and CDR2 are SGHTA and FQGNSA. The CDR3 totals 15 residues. With 8 bases clipped from V and 4 bases from J, the junction kept 12 bases outside the gene matches.

The V gene is TRBV10-3, the J gene TRBJ1-1; D not certain. The CDR3 has 15 residues. CDR1 is ENHRY and CDR2 is SYGVKD in the germline V gene. Trimming cost V 3 bases and J 4 bases, with 15 bases left between them. The CDR3 nucleotides read TGTGCCATCAGTGACTCCGGCTCCGTGAGCACTGAAGCTTTCTTT. This translates into CAISDSGSVSTEAFF.

This chain joins TRBV28 and TRBJ1-2; D is undetermined. Trimming removed 5 bases at V and 7 bases at J, with 11 bases between. CDR1 and CDR2 from the germline V gene are MDHEN and SYDVKM. CDR3 length equals 12 residues. CDR3 nucleotide sequence: TGTGCCAGCAGTGGGCCCGGGAGTGGCTACACCTTC. It is translated as CASSGPGSGYTF.

For the CDR3, the DNA is TGTGCCAGCTCAGATCCGGGCCTCGGTTCCGGGGAGCTGTTTTTT. Its translation: CASSDPGLGSGELFF. V gene TRBV18 combines with J gene TRBJ2-2; no reliable D call. CDR3 length: 15 residues. The germline gives CDR1 KGHSH, CDR2 LQKENI. V dropped 5 bases and J dropped 6 bases, with 16 bases sitting between them.

With respect to this clone: A read error may account for a junction end that differs from germline. The genes are TRBV6-1 and TRBJ2-7; 10 bases are shared with TRBD2. The CDR3 totals 17 residues. Germline V gene sequence: CDR1 MNHNS, CDR2 SASEGT. DNA of the CDR3: TGTGCCATCAGTGGCCCGAGCAACCTAGCGGGAGCCTACGAGCAGTACTTC. It specifies CAISGPSNLAGAYEQYF.

The genes are TRBV18 and TRBJ2-2; 8 bases line up with TRBD2. V lost 3 bases and J lost 4; bases outside the gene matches: 7. Germline V lookup: CDR1 KGHSH, CDR2 LQKENI. The CDR3 runs to 16 residues. CDR3 region: CASSPRVAGSTGELFF. For the CDR3, the DNA is TGTGCCAGCTCACCTCGGGTAGCGGGATCCACCGGGGAGCTGTTTTTT. The full variable domain, rest sourced from reference TRBV18 and TRBJ2-2, is NAGVMQNPRHLVRRRGQEARLRCSPMKGHSHVYWYRQLPEEGLKFMVYLQKENIIDESGMPKERFSAEFPKEGPSILRIQQVVRGDSAAYFCASSPRVAGSTGELFFGEGSRLTVL.

The chain couples TRBV6-5 to TRBJ2-7; TRBD1 aligns across 8 bases. Germline trimming cut 8 bases from V and 5 bases from J; bases unmatched to any gene: 5. CDR3 size: 12 residues. The germline CDR1 and CDR2 sequences are MNHEY and SVGAGI. The CDR3 reads CASARTGNEQYF. In nucleotides, the CDR3 is TGTGCCAGCGCCCGGACAGGGAACGAGCAGTACTTC.

This clone has just a few counts. The genes are TRBV6-5 and TRBJ1-1; no clear D gene. In germline, CDR1 is MNHEY, CDR2 SVGAGI. Trimming took off 5 bases at V and 7 bases at J, with 8 bases between the two ends. The CDR3 covers 11 residues. The CDR3 here is CASSQWLEAFF. For the CDR3, the DNA is TGTGCCAGCAGTCAGTGGCTTGAAGCTTTCTTT.

This clone appeared once. The identical CDR3 is also encoded by other nucleotide sequences in the sample. The chain links TRBV6-5 to TRBJ2-1; 7 nucleotides line up with TRBD2. The CDR3 runs to 14 residues. Per the germline V gene, CDR1 is MNHEY and CDR2 is SVGAGI. Losses at the gene ends were 5 bases for V and 0 bases for J; bases not matched to a gene: 1. The CDR3 sequence: CASSRGVSYNEQFF. For the CDR3, the DNA is TGTGCCAGCAGTCGGGGGGTCTCCTACAATGAGCAGTTCTTC.

This clone occurred once. This chain connects TRBV10-2 to TRBJ1-6, with D uncertain. The germline gives CDR1 WSHSY, CDR2 SAAADI. The CDR3 spans 15 residues. Trimming took off 6 bases at V and 1 base at J, with 10 bases between the two ends. The CDR3 here is CASRRQQSYNSPLHF. The DNA for the CDR3 is TGCGCCAGCAGGCGACAACAATCCTATAATTCACCCCTCCACTTT.

The V gene is TRBV19, the J gene TRBJ1-5; D might be TRBD1 (6 bases). This CDR3 has 19 amino acids. The V gene's germline CDR1 is LNHDA and CDR2 SQIVND (reference sequence). V gave up 7 bases and J gave up 3 bases, with 28 bases separating them. The CDR3 region is CASILKGTPSPGYNQPQHF. CDR3 sequence (DNA): TGTGCCAGTATCCTGAAGGGGACACCCTCACCGGGATACAATCAGCCCCAGCATTTT.

The J gene is TRBJ2-1, the V gene TRBV15; D unclear. The germline V gene encodes CDR1 LNHNV and CDR2 YYDKDF (reference sequence). The germline V and J ends were trimmed by 4 bases and 9 bases, with 13 bases remaining between them. The CDR3 totals 13 residues. The CDR3 here is CATSILTIAEQFF. DNA for the CDR3: TGTGCCACCAGCATCCTGACAATTGCTGAGCAGTTCTTC. The full variable domain, in which reference TRBV15 and TRBJ2-1 provide the parts outside the CDR3, is DAMVIQNPRYQVTQFGKPVTLSCSQTLNHNVMYWYQQKSSQAPKLLFHYYDKDFNNEADTPDNFQSRRPNTSFCFLDIRSPGLGDTAMYLCATSILTIAEQFFGPGTRLTVL.

This chain links TRBV6-1 with TRBJ2-7; D possibly corresponds to TRBD1 (6 bases). Between the trimmed V and J ends, which lost 0 bases and 2 bases, there was a span of 17 bases. The CDR3 consists of 17 residues. In germline, CDR1 is MNHNS, CDR2 SASEGT. The CDR3 coding sequence is TGTGCCAGCAGTGAAGCGCTTTTCCAGGGGCGGGCCTACGAGCAGTACTTC. Its translation is CASSEALFQGRAYEQYF.

The CDR3 DNA reads as TGTGCCAGCAGACGTGACAGGGAGACCCAGTACTTC. It is translated as CASRRDRETQYF. The V call is TRBV7-2, the J call TRBJ2-5, with D possibly TRBD1 on 6 matching bases. Per the germline V gene, CDR1 is SGHTA and CDR2 is FQGNSA. There are 12 residues in the CDR3. The germline V and J ends were trimmed by 6 bases and 5 bases, with 10 bases remaining between them.

The chain has TRBV10-3 and TRBJ2-5; the D is unclear. Germline CDR1 ENHRY, CDR2 SYGVKD. V was pared by 2 bases and J by 7 bases, with 11 bases between. This CDR3 is built from 13 residues. In nucleotides, the CDR3 is TGTGCCATCAGTGAGAATGAGTACGGGACCCAGTACTTC. Encoded protein: CAISENEYGTQYF.